This T cell receptor (beta chain) is drawn from a study of cytomegalovirus exposure and HLA in healthy donors. Study-level points and caveats: Presence/absence analyses assumed roughly uniform sequencing depth across donors, which may not hold. Later, an analysis showed that TCR beta chains associated with HLA were more clonally expanded than others that were equally common.

Notes on this clone: What it binds is unknown.

In the PCR, 60 Vbeta and 13 Jbeta primers were used. Using immunoSEQ multiplex PCR, the repertoire was profiled, and TCRdb retains in-frame clones only, with some absent. Of about 75,000 clones detected, about 79% appear once; the ten largest clones hold 15% to 20%. Germline V CDR1 and CDR2: MNHNY, SVGAGI (reference sequence). The V gene end was trimmed by 6 bases and the J gene end by 6 bases; junction bases not matched to a gene: 7. The CDR3 is 14 amino acids. This receptor was obtained from a man between 65 and 85 years old in good health and CMV-seropositive. The specimen sequenced was PBMCs. The rearrangement links TRBV6-6 to TRBJ1-5; 8 positions agree with TRBD1. The CDR3 coding sequence is TGTGCCAGCAGCACGCAGGGGGCAGGTCAGCCCCAGCATTTT. It encodes CASSTQGAGQPQHF.